This TCR beta chain was captured by sequencing in a study of blood T cell repertoires in COVID-19. Germline CDR1 reads SQVTM; CDR2 reads ANQGSEA. CDR3 length equals 13 residues. J gave up 3 bases and V 7 bases, and 8 bases lay outside the gene matches. This table comes from immunoSEQ multiplex PCR, and its TCRdb copy is limited to in-frame clones, with some not included. The table records around 99,000 clones, approximately 89% of them present only once. The sequence derives from a man aged 50-60 years with active or convalescent COVID-19. Input material: peripheral blood. The gene calls are TRBV29-1 and TRBJ1-2; 7 positions agree with TRBD1. The CDR3 protein is CSAGQGTDYGYTF. CDR3 sequence (DNA): TGCAGCGCCGGGCAGGGGACAGACTATGGCTACACCTTC.